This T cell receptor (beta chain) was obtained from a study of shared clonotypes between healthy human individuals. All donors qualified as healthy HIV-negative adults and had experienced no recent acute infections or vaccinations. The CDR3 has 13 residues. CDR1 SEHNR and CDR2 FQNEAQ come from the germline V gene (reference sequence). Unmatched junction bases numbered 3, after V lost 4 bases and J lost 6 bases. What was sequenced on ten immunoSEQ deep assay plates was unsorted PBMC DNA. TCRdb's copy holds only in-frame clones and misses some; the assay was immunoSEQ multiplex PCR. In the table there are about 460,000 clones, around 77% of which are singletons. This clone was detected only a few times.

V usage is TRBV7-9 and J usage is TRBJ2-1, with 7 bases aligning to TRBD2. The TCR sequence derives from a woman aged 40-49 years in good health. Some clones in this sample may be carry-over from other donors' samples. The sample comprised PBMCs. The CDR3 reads CASSWTSVNEQFF. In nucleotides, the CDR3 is TGTGCCAGCAGCTGGACTAGTGTCAATGAGCAGTTCTTC.